A selection of T cell receptor beta chains follows, all from one sample in a study of blood T cell repertoires in COVID-19. Data came from immunoSEQ multiplex PCR; TCRdb stores just in-frame clones and leaves some out. The sample holds a few hundred thousand clones, 89% seen once. The sequenced sample consisted of peripheral blood. These TCRs come from a middle-aged woman who had recovered from COVID-19. Each CDR3 is given with its conserved first and last residue. A D gene is named only where the DNA matches it firmly. Clone sizes are given selectively: once, few, many, or a class where the clone is expanded.

>TRBD1|.|TRBV5-4|TRBJ2-5
CASSRPGQGGVETQYF
TGTGCCAGCAGCCGCCCGGGACAGGGGGGGGTAGAGACCCAGTACTTC
>TRBD1|.|TRBV10-3|TRBJ1-1
CAISRQGARTEAFF
TGTGCCATCAGTCGCCAGGGGGCGAGGACTGAAGCTTTCTTT
>.|few|TRBV7-2|TRBJ2-2
CASRIDGQSTGELFF
TGTGCCAGCAGGATTGACGGACAATCCACCGGGGAGCTGTTTTTT
>TRBD1|.|TRBV15|TRBJ2-2
CATSTRTGRNTGELFF
TGTGCCACCAGCACGCGGACAGGGCGCAACACCGGGGAGCTGTTTTTT
>.|.|TRBV5-6|TRBJ2-3
CASSSESTSDTQYF
TGTGCCAGCAGCTCCGAAAGTACATCAGATACGCAGTATTTT
>TRBD2|.|TRBV2|TRBJ2-5
CAIYHLAGDETQYF
TGTGCGATCTACCATTTAGCGGGGGACGAGACCCAGTACTTC
>TRBD1|few|TRBV10-1|TRBJ1-1
CASRQGEITEAFF
TGCGCCAGCAGGCAGGGGGAGATCACTGAAGCTTTCTTT
>TRBD1|.|TRBV7-6|TRBJ2-2
CASSHKRGPGELFF
TGTGCCAGCAGCCACAAGAGGGGGCCCGGGGAGCTGTTTTTT
>.|.|TRBV5-6|TRBJ1-1
CASSLGQGRPMNTEAFF
TGTGCCAGCAGCTTGGGGCAGGGCCGACCCATGAACACTGAAGCTTTCTTT
>.|.|TRBV7-2|TRBJ1-5
CASSSRPTGSQPQHF
TGTGCCAGCAGCTCCCGCCCGACCGGGAGTCAGCCCCAGCATTTT
>TRBD2|.|TRBV3-1/TRBV3-2|TRBJ2-2
CASSPLSGGANTGELFF
TGTGCCAGCAGCCCACTTAGCGGGGGGGCGAACACCGGGGAGCTGTTTTTT
>TRBD2|.|TRBV5-5|TRBJ2-5
CASSLGTGGESAETQYF
TGTGCCAGCAGCTTGGGTACGGGGGGTGAGTCAGCAGAGACCCAGTACTTC
>TRBD1|.|TRBV13|TRBJ1-1
CASSRRGHTEAFF
TGTGCCAGCAGTAGGAGGGGGCACACTGAAGCTTTCTTT
>.|.|TRBV2|TRBJ2-1
CASRPGLYNEQFF
TGTGCCAGCAGACCGGGACTGTACAATGAGCAGTTCTTC
>TRBD2|.|TRBV2|TRBJ2-2
CASSGDGGASEWTGELFF
TGTGCCAGCAGTGGTGACGGGGGGGCCTCAGAATGGACCGGGGAGCTGTTTTTT
>.|.|TRBV27|TRBJ1-2
CASSPGQSLYGYTF
TGTGCCAGCAGTCCCGGACAGAGTCTTTATGGCTACACCTTC
>TRBD2|.|TRBV27|TRBJ2-5
CASSASGGALGQETQYF
TGTGCCAGCAGTGCTAGCGGGGGGGCCTTGGGCCAAGAGACCCAGTACTTC
>TRBD1|.|TRBV6-5|TRBJ2-2
CAIRTGRTGELFF
TGTGCCATCCGGACAGGTCGAACCGGGGAGCTGTTTTTT
>TRBD1|.|TRBV6-2/TRBV6-3|TRBJ2-1
CASSDAGTGGYNEQFF
TGTGCCAGCAGTGACGCCGGGACAGGGGGATATAATGAGCAGTTCTTC
>TRBD1|.|TRBV5-1|TRBJ1-1
CASSQNRGLTEAFF
TGCGCCAGCAGCCAAAACAGGGGGCTCACTGAAGCTTTCTTT
>.|.|TRBV5-1|TRBJ1-1
CASSSSGQSEAFF
TGCGCCAGCAGTTCAAGCGGACAGAGTGAAGCTTTCTTT
>TRBD2|.|TRBV5-8|TRBJ2-1
CASSFTRPAGDRNEQFF
TGTGCCAGCAGCTTCACTAGGCCGGCGGGAGATAGAAATGAGCAGTTCTTC
>TRBD2|.|TRBV6-2/TRBV6-3|TRBJ2-3
CASSFTPLAGALYGDTQYF
TGTGCCAGCAGTTTTACCCCGTTAGCGGGAGCCCTTTACGGAGATACGCAGTATTTT
>TRBD1|.|TRBV5-1|TRBJ1-4
CASSLQGAPNEKLFF
TGCGCCAGCAGCCTCCAGGGGGCACCTAATGAAAAACTGTTTTTT
>.|.|TRBV24-1|TRBJ1-1
CATRPQGRGNTEAFF
TGTGCCACCCGTCCACAGGGCCGAGGGAACACTGAAGCTTTCTTT
>.|.|TRBV19|TRBJ2-7
CASSRDTAVGDEQYF
TGTGCCAGTAGTCGAGACACAGCGGTTGGCGACGAGCAGTACTTC
>TRBD1|.|TRBV9|TRBJ1-5
CASSVGQVNQPQHF
TGTGCCAGCAGCGTGGGACAGGTCAATCAGCCCCAGCATTTT
>.|once|TRBV6-5|TRBJ1-3
CATILTTESGNTIYF
TGTGCCACCATCCTGACGACGGAGTCTGGAAACACCATATATTTT
>.|few|TRBV28|TRBJ1-5
CASRAANQPQHF
TGTGCCAGCAGAGCAGCGAATCAGCCCCAGCATTTT
>TRBD1|once|TRBV30|TRBJ2-2
CAWSGTGSTGELFF
TGTGCCTGGAGTGGGACAGGGAGCACCGGGGAGCTGTTTTTT
>TRBD2|.|TRBV7-2|TRBJ2-5
CASSLGLAGYQETQYF
TGTGCCAGCAGCTTAGGACTAGCGGGGTACCAAGAGACCCAGTACTTC
>.|once|TRBV5-1|TRBJ2-7
CASRKARGVEEQYF
TGCGCCAGCAGAAAGGCGCGCGGAGTTGAAGAGCAGTACTTC
>.|.|TRBV10-1|TRBJ2-2
CASSPHGTPGTGELFF
TGCGCCAGCAGTCCTCACGGGACTCCTGGGACCGGGGAGCTGTTTTTT
>.|.|TRBV2|TRBJ2-5
CASSEGREKTQYF
TGTGCCAGCAGTGAGGGCAGGGAAAAGACCCAGTACTTC
>.|.|TRBV12-3/TRBV12-4|TRBJ2-7
CASTPETSYEQYF
TGTGCCAGCACCCCGGAGACTAGTTACGAGCAGTACTTC
>TRBD1|.|TRBV2|TRBJ1-6
CASTTGGGRPLHF
TGTGCCAGCACGACAGGGGGTGGAAGACCCCTCCACTTT
>TRBD1|.|TRBV5-1|TRBJ2-3
CASSPTGGRSDTQYF
TGCGCCAGCAGCCCGACAGGGGGCAGGTCAGATACGCAGTATTTT